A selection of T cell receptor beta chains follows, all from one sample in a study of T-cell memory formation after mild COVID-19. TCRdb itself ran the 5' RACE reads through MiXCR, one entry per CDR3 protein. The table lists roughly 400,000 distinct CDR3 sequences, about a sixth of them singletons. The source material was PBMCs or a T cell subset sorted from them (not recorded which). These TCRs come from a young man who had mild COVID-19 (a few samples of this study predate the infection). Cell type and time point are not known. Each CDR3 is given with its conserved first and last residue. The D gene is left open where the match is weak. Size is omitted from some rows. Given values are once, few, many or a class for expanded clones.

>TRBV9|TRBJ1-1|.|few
TGTGCCAGCAAAGACAGCACGGACACTGAAGCTTTCTTT
CASKDSTDTEAFF
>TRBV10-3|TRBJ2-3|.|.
TGTGCCATCAGTGAGACGGCAGTCCTAGCAGCTAAAGATACGCAGTATTTT
CAISETAVLAAKDTQYF
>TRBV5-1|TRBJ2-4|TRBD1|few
TGCGCCAGCAGAACAGGGGTGGGAAACATTCAGTACTTC
CASRTGVGNIQYF
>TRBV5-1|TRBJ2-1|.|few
TGCGCCAGCAGCTTGGCCTGGGGGAATGAGCAGTTCTTC
CASSLAWGNEQFF
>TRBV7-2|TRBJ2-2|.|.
TGTGCCAGCAGCTCCGTCAGGAGGGGCACCGGGGAGCTGTTTTTT
CASSSVRRGTGELFF
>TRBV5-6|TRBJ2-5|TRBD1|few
TGTGCCAGCAGCCCTCCCCTCGACAGGGGGGATCAAGAGACCCAGTACTTC
CASSPPLDRGDQETQYF
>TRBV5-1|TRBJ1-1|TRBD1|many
TGCGCCAGCAGCTTGAGACAGGGGCGAAACACTGAAGCTTTCTTT
CASSLRQGRNTEAFF
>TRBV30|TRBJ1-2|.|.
TGTGCCTGGAGTGTAGACCGGACCAACTATGGCTACACCTTC
CAWSVDRTNYGYTF
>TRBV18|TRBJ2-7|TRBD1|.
TGTGCCAGCTCCCGGCGGGACAGGGTCTTCCACGAGCAGTACTTC
CASSRRDRVFHEQYF
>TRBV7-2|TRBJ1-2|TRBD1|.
TGTGCCAGCAGCCTAGACAGGGGTTACACCTTC
CASSLDRGYTF
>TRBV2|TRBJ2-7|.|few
TGTGCCAGCTCTGAGGACTACGAGCAGTACTTC
CASSEDYEQYF
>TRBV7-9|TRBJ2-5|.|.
TGTGCCAGCAGCCCCTTAGGGGGGGGCCAAGAGACCCAGTACTTC
CASSPLGGGQETQYF
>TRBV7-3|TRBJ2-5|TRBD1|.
TGTGCCAGCAGCTGGACAGGGGGAGCCGGAGAGACCCAGTACTTC
CASSWTGGAGETQYF
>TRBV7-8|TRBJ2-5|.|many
TGTGCCAGCAGCTTAGGGGGATCAAAAGAGACCCAGTACTTC
CASSLGGSKETQYF
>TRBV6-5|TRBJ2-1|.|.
TGTGCCAGTACACCGGGCAGACCCTACAATGAGCAGTTCTTC
CASTPGRPYNEQFF
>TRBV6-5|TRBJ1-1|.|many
TGTGCCAGCAGCAAAACAGGGAACTTGAACACTGAAGCTTTCTTT
CASSKTGNLNTEAFF
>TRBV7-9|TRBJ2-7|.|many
TGTGCCAGCAGCCGAGAAGTAGGCGAGCAGTACTTC
CASSREVGEQYF
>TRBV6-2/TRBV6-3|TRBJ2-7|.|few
TGTGCCAGCATTGCAGGGGCCGAGCAGTACTTC
CASIAGAEQYF
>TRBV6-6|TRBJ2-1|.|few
TGTGCCAGCAACCACAAGACTGATAACAATGAGCAGTTCTTC
CASNHKTDNNEQFF
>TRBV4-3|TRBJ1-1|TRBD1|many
TGCGCCAGCAGCCAAGTCCGGGACAGGGGGTGGATCTTAGCTTTCTTT
CASSQVRDRGWILAFF
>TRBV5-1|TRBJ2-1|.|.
TGCGCCAGCAGCTTGGGTGGACTGGGTAACAATGAGCAGTTCTTC
CASSLGGLGNNEQFF
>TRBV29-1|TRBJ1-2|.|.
TGCAGCGTTGAAAGGTCGGGCAGGAACTATGGCTACACCTTC
CSVERSGRNYGYTF
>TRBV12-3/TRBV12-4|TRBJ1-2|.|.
TGTGCCAGCACCGAAATTGGAGGAGGCTACACCTTC
CASTEIGGGYTF
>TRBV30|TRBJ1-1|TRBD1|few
TGTGCCTGGAGTTCCGACAGGGCCCTGAGGGCTTTCTTT
CAWSSDRALRAFF
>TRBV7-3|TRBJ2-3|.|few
TGTGCCAGCAGCTCCTTAGGGGTCGGGTTCCCTGGCACAGATACGCAGTATTTT
CASSSLGVGFPGTDTQYF